A single sample is the source of the 31 T cell receptor beta chains below, sequenced in a study of blood T cell repertoires in COVID-19. Some clones are missing from TCRdb's copy, which holds only in-frame ones; the method was immunoSEQ multiplex PCR. The table records about 180,000 clones, about 82% of them present only once. The sequenced sample consisted of PBMCs or T cells enriched from blood (not recorded which). The source of these receptors is a woman in her thirties who had recovered from COVID-19.

The chain carries TRBV3-1 (or the pseudogene TRBV3-2) and TRBJ2-7, with a tentative D call TRBD2 (6 bases). Trimming removed 0 bases at V and 9 bases at J, with 15 bases between. Per germline, CDR1 LGHDT and CDR2 YNNKEL (reference sequence). CDR3 length equals 14 residues. As DNA, the CDR3 is TGTGCCAGCAGCCAAGACCCCGCCGGGGGACGGCAGTACTTC. Encoded protein: CASSQDPAGGRQYF.

Note on this clone: Because the CDR3's place on the DNA is in doubt, the DNA is left out and the CDR3 is given as listed by TCRdb. J is TRBJ1-1 and V is TRBV27; TRBD1 reflects the table's D call only, with no check against the DNA. The V gene's germline CDR1 is MNHEY and CDR2 SMNVEV (reference sequence). The CDR3 is 15 residues long, ends included. The chain's CDR3 is CASSTSTGGNTEAFF.

The gene calls are TRBV29-1 and TRBJ2-1; 9 positions match TRBD2. This CDR3 spans 16 amino acids. Germline V lookup: CDR1 SQVTM, CDR2 ANQGSEA. Trimming removed 4 bases from V and 1 base from J; junction bases left unmatched: 8. For the CDR3, the DNA is TGCAGCGTTGCCAACTGGACTAGCGAATCCTACAATGAGCAGTTCTTC. Translating gives CSVANWTSESYNEQFF.

This clone is a singleton in its sample. V gene TRBV7-8 combines with J gene TRBJ1-2; a weak D match, TRBD1 (5 bases). Trimming pared 0 bases from V and 3 bases from J, leaving 17 bases between. Per germline, CDR1 SGHVS and CDR2 FQNEAQ. This CDR3 is built from 17 residues. Here the CDR3 DNA reads TGTGCCAGCAGCTTAGCGCGGATTGTGGGGGGTGACTATGGCTACACCTTC. It codes for CASSLARIVGGDYGYTF.

The gene calls are TRBV5-1 and TRBJ1-1, with 10 bases aligning to TRBD1. The CDR3 contains 14 residues. Losses at the gene ends were 3 bases for V and 8 bases for J; bases not matched to a gene: 7. The germline V gene has CDR1 SGHRS and CDR2 YFSETQ. The chain's CDR3 is CASSSTGTGAEAFF. In DNA, the CDR3 is TGCGCCAGCAGCTCTACCGGGACAGGGGCGGAAGCTTTCTTT.

The chain couples TRBV7-2 to TRBJ1-2; 9 bases map to TRBD1. The CDR3 loop spans 14 amino acids. Germline CDR1 is SGHTA and CDR2 is FQGNSA. With V trimmed by 7 bases and J by 8 bases, 11 bases remained unmatched. The CDR3 spells CASNIPGQGAGYTF. In DNA form, the CDR3 reads TGTGCCAGCAATATACCGGGACAGGGAGCCGGCTACACCTTC.

The chain uses TRBV27 and TRBJ2-1; D is ambiguous. Trimming pared 2 bases from V and 3 bases from J, leaving 11 bases between. Germline V gene sequence: CDR1 MNHEY, CDR2 SMNVEV (reference sequence). The CDR3 runs to 15 residues. In nucleotides, the CDR3 is TGTGCCAGCAGTTTAGCGGAAAACCTCTACAATGAGCAGTTCTTC. It translates to CASSLAENLYNEQFF.

This clone has just one count. The V call is TRBV27, the J call TRBJ2-3, with D perhaps matching TRBD2 (6 bases). Germline CDR1 and CDR2: MNHEY and SMNVEV (reference sequence). Trimming took off 6 bases at V and 3 bases at J, with 16 bases between the two ends. This CDR3 contains 15 residues. The CDR3 DNA reads TGTGCCAGCAGCCTCGGGGCGGGAAGAACAGATACGCAGTATTTT. Its protein product is CASSLGAGRTDTQYF.

V and J are TRBV10-3 and TRBJ2-2; possibly TRBD2 for D (6 bases). This CDR3 spans 16 amino acids. With 0 bases removed from V and 4 bases from J, the gap between germline ends came to 12 bases. Germline V gene lookup returns CDR1 ENHRY and CDR2 SYGVKD. The CDR3 DNA reads TGTGCCATCAGTGAGTCGCGCGGGAAGGGCACCGGGGAGCTGTTTTTT. As protein: CAISESRGKGTGELFF.

The chain carries TRBV5-1 and TRBJ2-1; 7 positions agree with TRBD1. Germline V gene sequence: CDR1 SGHRS, CDR2 YFSETQ. The CDR3 extends over 13 amino acids. After removal of 7 bases from V and 2 bases from J, the junction contained 3 bases not matched to a gene. CDR3 in amino acids: CASQQGTYNEQFF. The CDR3 coding sequence is TGCGCCAGCCAACAGGGGACCTACAATGAGCAGTTCTTC. Variable domain in full (rest from reference TRBV5-1 and TRBJ2-1): KAGVTQTPRYLIKTRGQQVTLSCSPISGHRSVSWYQQTPGQGLQFLFEYFSETQRNKGNFPGRFSGRQFSNSRSEMNVSTLELGDSALYLCASQQGTYNEQFFGPGTRLTVL.

The rearrangement joins TRBV7-3 to TRBJ1-3, with TRBD1 as a possible D gene (6 bases). The V gene lost 3 bases and the J gene lost 7 bases, with 13 bases spanning the gap. The germline gives CDR1 SGHTA, CDR2 FQGTGA. The CDR3 is made up of 14 amino acids. The CDR3 region is CASSLGTTGNTIYF. CDR3 nucleotide sequence: TGTGCCAGCAGCTTGGGGACAACGGGGAACACCATATATTTT.

The J gene is TRBJ2-7, the V gene TRBV28, with D maybe TRBD1 (6 bases). Between the trimmed V and J ends, which lost 10 bases and 2 bases, there was a span of 12 bases. Germline assignment: CDR1 MDHEN and CDR2 SYDVKM. The CDR3 extends over 12 amino acids. In DNA form, the CDR3 reads TGTGCCACCCTAGGGGGAACCTACGAGCAGTACTTC. This codes for CATLGGTYEQYF.

V and J are TRBV7-6 and TRBJ2-5, with TRBD2 identical over 13 bases. Trimming cost V 5 bases and J 5 bases; bases outside gene matches: 5. There are 15 residues in the CDR3. Germline lookup yields CDR1 SGHVS and CDR2 FNYEAQ. CDR3 region: CASSQGTSGKETQYF. The CDR3 DNA reads as TGTGCCAGCAGCCAAGGGACTAGCGGGAAGGAGACCCAGTACTTC.

CDR3 sequence (DNA): TGTGCCAGCAGATTTGGGAGCGGGAACGAGGGCACCGGGGAGCTGTTTTTT. This translates into CASRFGSGNEGTGELFF. The J gene is TRBJ2-2, the V gene TRBV11-3, with 7 bases that match TRBD2. After removal of 6 bases from V and 4 bases from J, the junction contained 14 bases not matched to a gene. The CDR3 sequence is 17 residues long. Per the germline V gene, CDR1 is SGHNT and CDR2 is YENEEA.

The V and J genes are TRBV7-9 and TRBJ2-3; 8 nucleotides agree with TRBD2. The length of the CDR3 is 15 residues. The trim removed 4 bases at V and 1 base at J, leaving 4 bases unmatched. Germline V gene lookup returns CDR1 SEHNR and CDR2 FQNEAQ (reference sequence). The CDR3 loop is CASSSYGRGTDTQYF. The CDR3 nucleotides are TGTGCCAGCAGCTCCTACGGGAGGGGCACAGATACGCAGTATTTT.

The chain recombines TRBV27 with TRBJ1-2; 8 nucleotides line up with TRBD1. Germline values: CDR1 MNHEY, CDR2 SMNVEV (reference sequence). The CDR3 covers 13 residues. Trimming at V came to 4 bases and at J to 5 bases, leaving 3 bases not matched to a gene. CDR3 DNA sequence: TGTGCCAGCAGTTACCGACAGGGGTATGGCTACACCTTC. Amino acid sequence: CASSYRQGYGYTF.

The chain joins TRBV13 to TRBJ2-7, with 8 nucleotides matching TRBD2. Germline V lookup: CDR1 PRHDT, CDR2 FYEKMQ (reference sequence). After removal of 4 bases from V and 5 bases from J, the junction contained 10 bases not matched to a gene. This CDR3 comprises 15 residues. The CDR3 DNA reads as TGTGCCAGCAGCTCCCCGAGCGGGAGTAACGACGAGCAGTACTTC. Its protein is CASSSPSGSNDEQYF.

The chain combines TRBV19 with TRBJ2-1; 12 bases agree with TRBD2. Germline CDR1 reads LNHDA; CDR2 reads SQIVND (reference sequence). The CDR3 extends over 17 amino acids. V was clipped by 6 bases and J by 7 bases; unmatched bases: 13. The CDR3 sequence: CASSPRRTSGMWNEQFF. CDR3 DNA: TGTGCCAGTAGCCCCCGTAGGACTAGCGGGATGTGGAATGAGCAGTTCTTC.

The chain has TRBV18 and TRBJ2-1, with TRBD2 matching 8 bases. This CDR3 is built from 17 residues. Trimming took 3 bases from V and 6 from J; bases not matched to a gene: 13. Germline V gives CDR1 KGHSH, CDR2 LQKENI. CDR3 in amino acids: CASSPFQGGGRSNEQFF. The CDR3 DNA is TGTGCCAGCTCACCTTTTCAGGGAGGCGGGAGGAGCAATGAGCAGTTCTTC.

The rearrangement links TRBV7-3 to TRBJ2-1; perhaps TRBD2 as D (7 bases). This CDR3 is 15 amino acids long. The ends were cut back, 4 bases at V and 8 bases at J, with 18 bases in the middle. Germline lookup yields CDR1 SGHTA and CDR2 FQGTGA. The CDR3 sequence: CASSSDLKGGDEQFF. Here the CDR3 DNA reads TGTGCCAGCAGCTCCGACCTAAAAGGGGGGGATGAGCAGTTCTTC.

The V and J genes are TRBV2 and TRBJ2-7; possible D gene TRBD2, 5 bases. The CDR3 is 14 amino acids. Trimming left V 6 bases short and J 0 bases short, with 12 bases between. The germline V gene encodes CDR1 SNHLY and CDR2 FYNNEI. The CDR3 nucleotides are TGTGCCAGCAGGGATGAACGGGGCTCCTACGAGCAGTACTTC. Protein: CASRDERGSYEQYF.

This clone is a singleton in its sample. The chain is built from TRBV9 and TRBJ2-1, with D perhaps matching TRBD2 (5 bases). Trimming took off 1 base at V and 6 bases at J, with 11 bases between the two ends. CDR3 length equals 14 residues. Germline values: CDR1 SGDLS, CDR2 YYNGEE. The CDR3 loop is CASSVLRGLNEQFF. The CDR3 DNA sequence: TGTGCCAGCAGCGTACTTCGGGGTCTCAATGAGCAGTTCTTC.

V usage is TRBV24-1 and J usage is TRBJ2-1, with 8 nucleotides matching TRBD2. CDR3 size: 13 residues. CDR1 is KGHDR, CDR2 SFDVKD, per germline. J gave up 11 bases and V 4 bases, and 6 bases lay outside the gene matches. This chain's CDR3 is CATSDSGREKQFF. As DNA, the CDR3 is TGTGCCACCAGTGACTCCGGGAGGGAAAAGCAGTTCTTC.

The chain recombines TRBV6-5 with TRBJ2-7, with a weak D call TRBD2 (6 bases). CDR3 size: 13 residues. CDR1 is MNHEY, CDR2 SVGAGI, per germline. V lost 1 base and J 4 bases, leaving 8 bases between the germline ends. The DNA of the CDR3 is TGTGCCAGCAGTTACTTTCGGGGGTACGAGCAGTACTTC. It translates to CASSYFRGYEQYF.

The V call is TRBV7-2, the J call TRBJ1-5; the D gene is possibly TRBD1 (5 bases). Trimming took off 0 bases at V and 0 bases at J, with 9 bases between the two ends. The CDR3 runs 16 residues. CDR1 SGHTA and CDR2 FQGNSA come from the germline V gene. The CDR3 reads CASSLAQGYSNQPQHF. The CDR3 coding sequence is TGTGCCAGCAGCTTAGCCCAGGGATATAGCAATCAGCCCCAGCATTTT.

The chain couples TRBV7-9 to TRBJ1-6; D gene uncertain. The CDR3 contains 17 residues. The V end lost 3 bases, the J end lost 2 bases, and 14 bases lay between the germline ends. Per germline, CDR1 SEHNR and CDR2 FQNEAQ (reference sequence). This chain's CDR3 is CASSLQSGITYNSPLHF. The CDR3 DNA sequence: TGTGCCAGCAGCTTGCAATCGGGGATCACCTATAATTCACCCCTCCACTTT. Full variable domain (outside the CDR3, taken from reference TRBV7-9 and TRBJ1-6): DTGVSQNPRHKITKRGQNVTFRCDPISEHNRLYWYRQTLGQGPEFLTYFQNEAQLEKSRLLSDRFSAERPKGSFSTLEIQRTEQGDSAMYLCASSLQSGITYNSPLHFGNGTRLTVT.

The chain employs TRBV27 and TRBJ1-2; D is undetermined. The CDR3 totals 11 residues. Germline loops: CDR1 MNHEY, CDR2 SMNVEV (reference sequence). V was pared by 6 bases and J by 10 bases, with 12 bases between. The CDR3 DNA reads as TGTGCCAGCAGACAGAACACATACTACACCTTC. It codes for CASRQNTYYTF.

V gene TRBV10-3 combines with J gene TRBJ2-7; tentative D call: TRBD1 (6 bases). Germline CDR1 ENHRY, CDR2 SYGVKD. Trimming left V 3 bases short and J 3 bases short, with 6 bases between. The CDR3 is 12 amino acids. CDR3 DNA sequence: TGTGCCATCAGTGACAGGGGCTACGAGCAGTACTTC. Translated, it gives CAISDRGYEQYF.

The table lists this clone with a few counts. The V call is TRBV15, the J call TRBJ2-3; 10 nucleotides agree with TRBD1. Trimming removed 5 bases from V and 1 base from J; junction bases left unmatched: 3. The CDR3 is 15 residues long. Germline V CDR1 and CDR2: LNHNV, YYDKDF (reference sequence). The CDR3 DNA is TGTGCCACCAGCCCTGGGACAGGGGGCACAGATACGCAGTATTTT. This translates into CATSPGTGGTDTQYF.

The chain uses TRBV5-1 and TRBJ2-1, with a possible D match to TRBD2 (6 bases). Germline V lookup: CDR1 SGHRS, CDR2 YFSETQ. Trimming took off 0 bases at V and 12 bases at J, with 19 bases between the two ends. This CDR3 has 15 residues. DNA of the CDR3: TGCGCCAGCAGCTTGGGGAGGGGCGGGACCGATCTGCAGTTCTTC. This gives the protein CASSLGRGGTDLQFF.

This clone occurred once. The chain is built from TRBV19 and TRBJ2-1, with TRBD2 matching over 11 bases. V lost 6 bases and J lost 6; bases outside the gene matches: 10. The CDR3 runs 16 residues. From germline, CDR1 is LNHDA and CDR2 SQIVND (reference sequence). CDR3 sequence (DNA): TGTGCCAGTAGCGCGACTAGCGGGATTCGGTTCAATGAGCAGTTCTTC. Translating it yields CASSATSGIRFNEQFF. Full variable domain (remainder filled in from reference TRBV19 and TRBJ2-1): DGGITQSPKYLFRKEGQNVTLSCEQNLNHDAMYWYRQDPGQGLRLIYYSQIVNDFQKGDIAEGYSVSREKKESFPLTVTSAQKNPTAFYLCASSATSGIRFNEQFFGPGTRLTVL.